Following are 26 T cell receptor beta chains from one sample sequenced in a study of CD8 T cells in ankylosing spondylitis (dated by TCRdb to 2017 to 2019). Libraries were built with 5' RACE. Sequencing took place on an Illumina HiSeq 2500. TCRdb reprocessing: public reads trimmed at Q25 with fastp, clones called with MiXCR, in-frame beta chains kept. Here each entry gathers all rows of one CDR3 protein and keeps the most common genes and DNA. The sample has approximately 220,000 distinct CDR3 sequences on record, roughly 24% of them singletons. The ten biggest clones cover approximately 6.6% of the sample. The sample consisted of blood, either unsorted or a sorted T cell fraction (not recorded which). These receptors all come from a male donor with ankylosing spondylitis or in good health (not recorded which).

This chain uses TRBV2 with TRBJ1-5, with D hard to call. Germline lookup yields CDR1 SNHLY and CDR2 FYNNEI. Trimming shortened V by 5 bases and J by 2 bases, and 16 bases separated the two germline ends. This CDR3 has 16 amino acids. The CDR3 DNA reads TGTGCCAGCAGTCGGCGCGGAATGGGAGGCAATCAGCCCCAGCATTTT. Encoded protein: CASSRRGMGGNQPQHF. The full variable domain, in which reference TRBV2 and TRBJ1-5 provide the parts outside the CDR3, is EPEVTQTPSHQVTQMGQEVILRCVPISNHLYFYWYRQILGQKVEFLVSFYNNEISEKSEIFDDQFSVERPDGSNFTLKIRSTKLEDSAMYFCASSRRGMGGNQPQHFGDGTRLSIL.

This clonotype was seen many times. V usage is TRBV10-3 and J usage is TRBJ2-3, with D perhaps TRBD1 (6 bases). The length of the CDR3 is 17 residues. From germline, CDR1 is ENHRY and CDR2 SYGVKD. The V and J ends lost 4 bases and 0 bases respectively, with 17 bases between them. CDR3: CAISGAAGARSTDTQYF. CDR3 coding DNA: TGTGCCATCAGTGGCGCGGCAGGGGCGAGAAGCACAGATACGCAGTATTTT.

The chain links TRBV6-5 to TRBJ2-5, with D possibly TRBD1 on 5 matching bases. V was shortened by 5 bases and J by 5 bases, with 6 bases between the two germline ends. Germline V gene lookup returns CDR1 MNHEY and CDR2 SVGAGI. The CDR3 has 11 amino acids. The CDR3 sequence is CASSKGETQYF. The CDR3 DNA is TGTGCCAGCAGTAAGGGGGAGACCCAGTACTTC.

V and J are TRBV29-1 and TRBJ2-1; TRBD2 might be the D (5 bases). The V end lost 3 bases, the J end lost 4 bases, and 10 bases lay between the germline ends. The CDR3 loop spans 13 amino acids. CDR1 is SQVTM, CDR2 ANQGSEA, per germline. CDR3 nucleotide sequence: TGCAGCGTTGATTCTAGCAGATACAATGAGCAGTTCTTC. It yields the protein CSVDSSRYNEQFF.

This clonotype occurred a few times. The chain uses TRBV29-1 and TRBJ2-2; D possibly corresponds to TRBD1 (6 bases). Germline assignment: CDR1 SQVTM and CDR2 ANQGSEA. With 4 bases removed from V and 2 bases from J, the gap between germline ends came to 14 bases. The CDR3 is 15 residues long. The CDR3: CSVGPDRRNTGELFF. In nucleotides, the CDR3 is TGCAGCGTTGGTCCTGACAGGCGTAACACCGGGGAGCTGTTTTTT.

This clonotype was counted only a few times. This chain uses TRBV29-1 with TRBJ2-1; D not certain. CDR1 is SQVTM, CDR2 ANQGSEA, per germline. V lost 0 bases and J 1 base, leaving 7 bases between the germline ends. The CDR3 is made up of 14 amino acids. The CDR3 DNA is TGCAGCGTTGAAGATCGATGGTCCTACAATGAGCAGTTCTTC. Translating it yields CSVEDRWSYNEQFF.

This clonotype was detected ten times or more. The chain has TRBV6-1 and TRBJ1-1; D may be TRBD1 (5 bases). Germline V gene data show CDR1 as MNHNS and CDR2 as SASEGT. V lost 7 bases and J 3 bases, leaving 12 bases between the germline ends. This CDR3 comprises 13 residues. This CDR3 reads CASMGVLDTEAFF. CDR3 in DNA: TGTGCCAGCATGGGGGTCCTTGACACTGAAGCTTTCTTT.

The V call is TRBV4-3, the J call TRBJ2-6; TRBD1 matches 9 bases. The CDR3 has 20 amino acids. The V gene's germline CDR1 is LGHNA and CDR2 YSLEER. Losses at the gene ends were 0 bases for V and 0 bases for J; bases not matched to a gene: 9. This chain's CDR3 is CASSQDPPGTGTSGANVLTF. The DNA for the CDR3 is TGCGCCAGCAGCCAAGATCCCCCCGGGACAGGGACCTCTGGGGCCAACGTCCTGACTTTC.

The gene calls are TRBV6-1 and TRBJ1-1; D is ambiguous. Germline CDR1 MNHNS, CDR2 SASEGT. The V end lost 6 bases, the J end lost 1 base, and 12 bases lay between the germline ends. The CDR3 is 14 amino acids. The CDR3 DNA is TGTGCCAGCAGCCCCCCCGGGTCGAACACTGAAGCTTTCTTT. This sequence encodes CASSPPGSNTEAFF.

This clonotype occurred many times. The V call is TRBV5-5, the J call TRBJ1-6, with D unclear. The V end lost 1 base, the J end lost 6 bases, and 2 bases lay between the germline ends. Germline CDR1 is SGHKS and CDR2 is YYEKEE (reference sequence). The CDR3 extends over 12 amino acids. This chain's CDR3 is CASSLPNSPLHF. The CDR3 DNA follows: TGTGCCAGCAGCTTGCCTAATTCACCCCTCCACTTT.

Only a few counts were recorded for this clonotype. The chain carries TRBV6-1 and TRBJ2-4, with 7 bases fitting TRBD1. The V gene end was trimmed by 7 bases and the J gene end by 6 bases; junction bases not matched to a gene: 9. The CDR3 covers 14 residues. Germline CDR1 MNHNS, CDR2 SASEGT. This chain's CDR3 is CASTPGGPPNIQYF. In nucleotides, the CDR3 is TGTGCCAGCACCCCAGGGGGTCCCCCAAACATTCAGTACTTC.

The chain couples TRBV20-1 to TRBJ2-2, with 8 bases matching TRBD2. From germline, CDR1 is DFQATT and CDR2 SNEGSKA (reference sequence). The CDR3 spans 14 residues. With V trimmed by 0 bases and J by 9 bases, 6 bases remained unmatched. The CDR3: CSARDSTSGWELFF. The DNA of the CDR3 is TGCAGTGCTAGAGATAGTACTAGCGGCTGGGAGCTGTTTTTT.

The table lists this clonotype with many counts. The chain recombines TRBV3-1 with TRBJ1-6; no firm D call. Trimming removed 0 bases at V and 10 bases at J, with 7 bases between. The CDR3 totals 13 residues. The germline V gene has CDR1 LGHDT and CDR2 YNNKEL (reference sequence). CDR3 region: CASSQDPRSPLHF. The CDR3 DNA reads TGTGCCAGCAGCCAAGATCCCCGATCACCCCTCCACTTT.

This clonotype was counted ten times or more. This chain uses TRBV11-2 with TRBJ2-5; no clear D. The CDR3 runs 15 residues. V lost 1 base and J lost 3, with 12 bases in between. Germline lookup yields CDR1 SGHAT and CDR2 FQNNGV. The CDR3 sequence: CASSLGLAAKETQYF. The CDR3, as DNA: TGTGCCAGCAGCTTAGGTTTGGCGGCTAAAGAGACCCAGTACTTC. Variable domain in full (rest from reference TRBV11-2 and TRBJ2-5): EAGVAQSPRYKIIEKRQSVAFWCNPISGHATLYWYQQILGQGPKLLIQFQNNGVVDDSQLPKDRFSAERLKGVDSTLKIQPAKLEDSAVYLCASSLGLAAKETQYFGPGTRLLVL.

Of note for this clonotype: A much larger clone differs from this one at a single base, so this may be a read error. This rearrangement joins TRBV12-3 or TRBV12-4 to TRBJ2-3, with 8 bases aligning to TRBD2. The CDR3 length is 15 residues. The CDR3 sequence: CASRWSLAGTDTRYF. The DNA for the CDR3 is TGTGCCAGCAGATGGTCCCTAGCGGGCACAGATACGCGGTATTTT.

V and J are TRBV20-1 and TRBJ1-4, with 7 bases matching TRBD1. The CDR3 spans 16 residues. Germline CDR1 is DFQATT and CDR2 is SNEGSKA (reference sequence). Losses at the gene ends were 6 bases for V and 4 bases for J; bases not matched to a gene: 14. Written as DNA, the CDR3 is TGCAGTGCCACGAGGCGACAGGGCCAACTTAATGAAAAACTGTTTTTT. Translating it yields CSATRRQGQLNEKLFF.

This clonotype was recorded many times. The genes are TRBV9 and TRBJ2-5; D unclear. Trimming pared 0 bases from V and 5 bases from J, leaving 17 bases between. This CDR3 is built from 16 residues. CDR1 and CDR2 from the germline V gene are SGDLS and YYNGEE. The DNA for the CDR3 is TGTGCCAGCAGCGTAGCATACCAACCCAAAGGCGAGACCCAGTACTTC. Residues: CASSVAYQPKGETQYF.

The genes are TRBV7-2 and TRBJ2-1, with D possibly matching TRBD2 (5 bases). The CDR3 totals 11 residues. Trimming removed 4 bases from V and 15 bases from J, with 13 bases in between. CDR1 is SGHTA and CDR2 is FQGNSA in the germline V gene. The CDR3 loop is CASSSGSGTFF. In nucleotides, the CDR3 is TGTGCCAGCAGCTCCGGAAGCGGTACGTTCTTC.

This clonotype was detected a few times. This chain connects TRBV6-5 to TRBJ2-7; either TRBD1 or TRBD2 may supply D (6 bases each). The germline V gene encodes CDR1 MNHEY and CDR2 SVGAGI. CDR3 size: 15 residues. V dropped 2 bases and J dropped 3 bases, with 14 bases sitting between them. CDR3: CASSYAPGEVYEQYF. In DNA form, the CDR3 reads TGTGCCAGCAGTTACGCCCCAGGGGAGGTCTACGAGCAGTACTTC.

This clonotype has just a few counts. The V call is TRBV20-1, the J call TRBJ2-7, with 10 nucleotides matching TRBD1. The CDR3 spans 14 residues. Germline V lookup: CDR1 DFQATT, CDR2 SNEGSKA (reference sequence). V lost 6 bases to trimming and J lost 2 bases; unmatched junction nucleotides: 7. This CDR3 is CSAADRGRPYEQYF. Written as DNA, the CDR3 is TGCAGTGCGGCAGACAGGGGGCGTCCCTACGAGCAGTACTTC.

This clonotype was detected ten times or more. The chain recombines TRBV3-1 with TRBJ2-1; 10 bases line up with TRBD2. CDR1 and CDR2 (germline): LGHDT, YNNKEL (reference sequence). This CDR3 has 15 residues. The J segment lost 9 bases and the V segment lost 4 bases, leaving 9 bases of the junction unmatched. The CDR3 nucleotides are TGTGCCAGCAGCCTCGCGGCTAGCGGGAGTGGTGAGCAGTTCTTC. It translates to CASSLAASGSGEQFF.

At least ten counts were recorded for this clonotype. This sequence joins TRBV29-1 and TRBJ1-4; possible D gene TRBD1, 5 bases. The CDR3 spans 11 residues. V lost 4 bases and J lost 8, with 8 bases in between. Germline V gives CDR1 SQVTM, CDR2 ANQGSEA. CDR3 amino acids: CSVVGGEKLFF. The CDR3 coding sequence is TGCAGCGTTGTCGGGGGAGAAAAACTGTTTTTT.

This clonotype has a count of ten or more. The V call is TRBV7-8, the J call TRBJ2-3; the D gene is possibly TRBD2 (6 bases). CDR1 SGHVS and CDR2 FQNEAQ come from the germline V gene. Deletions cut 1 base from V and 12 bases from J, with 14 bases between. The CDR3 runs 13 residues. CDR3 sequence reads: CASSLGGVEIQYF. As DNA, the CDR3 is TGTGCCAGCAGCTTAGGGGGGGTGGAGATTCAGTATTTT. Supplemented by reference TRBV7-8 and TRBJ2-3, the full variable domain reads GAGVSQSPRYKVAKRGQDVALRCDPISGHVSLFWYQQALGQGPEFLTYFQNEAQLDKSGLPSDRFFAERPEGSVSTLKIQRTQQEDSAVYLCASSLGGVEIQYFGPGTRLTVL.

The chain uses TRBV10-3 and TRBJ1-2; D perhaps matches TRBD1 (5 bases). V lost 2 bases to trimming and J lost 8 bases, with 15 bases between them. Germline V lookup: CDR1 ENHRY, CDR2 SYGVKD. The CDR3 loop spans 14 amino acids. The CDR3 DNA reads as TGTGCCATCAGTGAGGCAACGACGGGGCGCGGCTACACCTTC. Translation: CAISEATTGRGYTF.

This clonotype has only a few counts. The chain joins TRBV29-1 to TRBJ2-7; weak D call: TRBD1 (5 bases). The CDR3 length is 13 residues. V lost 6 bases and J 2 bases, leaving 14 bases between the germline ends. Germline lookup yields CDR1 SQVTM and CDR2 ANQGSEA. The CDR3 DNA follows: TGCAGCGTGGCTGGCAGGGTCACCTACGAGCAGTACTTC. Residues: CSVAGRVTYEQYF.

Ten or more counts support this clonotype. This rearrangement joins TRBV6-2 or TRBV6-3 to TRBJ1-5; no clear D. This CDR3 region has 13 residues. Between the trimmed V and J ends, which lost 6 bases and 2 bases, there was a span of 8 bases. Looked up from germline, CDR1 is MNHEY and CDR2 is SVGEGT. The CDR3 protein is CASRLDGNQPQHF. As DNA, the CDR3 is TGTGCCAGCAGGTTAGATGGCAATCAGCCCCAGCATTTT.